This T cell receptor (beta chain) was captured by sequencing in a study of T cells in Graves' hyperthyroidism and ophthalmopathy. Study-wide results and limits: In blood, most of the thyroid clonotypes expanded above 0.001 were also present. Model-based prediction identified ophthalmopathy a median roughly 5.9 months prior to its onset.

What was amplified from RNA transcripts were TCR beta CDR3 regions. First-round RT-PCR of the TCR CDR3 relied on the HTBI primer set. TCRdb passed the multiplex PCR reads through MiXCR, listing each CDR3 protein once. The data contain more than 550,000 distinct CDR3 sequences, roughly 17% of them singletons. V trimming: 9 bases; J trimming: 1 base; junction bases outside the gene matches: 4. CDR1 SNHLY and CDR2 FYNNEI come from the germline V gene. The CDR3 is 13 amino acids. Diagnoses rested on clinical symptoms, serum thyroxine and TRAb, thyroid ultrasound and orbital computed tomography. The table lists this clonotype with many counts. The target antigen is unknown.

The clonotype was recovered from a man over 45 with Graves' hyperthyroidism. The sequencing input was blood. The chain is built from TRBV2 and TRBJ2-7; 9 bases fit TRBD2. The CDR3 coding sequence is TGTGCCAGTAGGACTAGCGCATCCTACGAGCAGTACTTC. Protein product: CASRTSASYEQYF.